A few counts support the clone carrying this T cell receptor (beta chain). Regarding time point: patch test 3, about 24 weeks after DPC sensitization. The treatment denotes: therapeutic diphenylcyclopropenone sensitization with weekly scalp DPC. Trimming removed 2 bases at V and 6 bases at J, with 10 bases between. Germline V gives CDR1 LGHDT, CDR2 YNNKEL (reference sequence). This CDR3 is built from 13 residues. The sample comes from a study of human T cells and chemical hapten exposure. Study-wide context: Application of 0.01% DPC to the upper back was done by patch test, with a reading at 6 days.

The study used a library that attached unique molecular identifiers to individual cDNA molecules. TCRdb ran MiXCR on the RACE reads and lists one entry per CDR3 protein. The table records 180,000 or so distinct CDR3 sequences, around a quarter of them present only once. The input for sequencing was whole blood, taken in connection with sensitization to the hapten diphenylcyclopropenone (DPC). This TCR came from a woman aged 40 to 50 with alopecia areata. Some clones in this sample may be carry-over from other donors' samples. The chain links TRBV3-1 to TRBJ1-2; tentative D call: TRBD1 (5 bases). CDR3 sequence reads: CASSQTGTDGYTF. In nucleotides, the CDR3 is TGTGCCAGCAGCCAAACCGGGACTGATGGCTACACCTTC.